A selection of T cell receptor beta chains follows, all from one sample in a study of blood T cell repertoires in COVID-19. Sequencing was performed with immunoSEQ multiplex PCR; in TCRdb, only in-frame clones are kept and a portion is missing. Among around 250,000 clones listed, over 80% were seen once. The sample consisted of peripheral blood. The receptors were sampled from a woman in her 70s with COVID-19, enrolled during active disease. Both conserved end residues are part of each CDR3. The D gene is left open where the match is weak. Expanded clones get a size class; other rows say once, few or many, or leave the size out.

DNA: TGTGCCAGTAGTGTAATTGGACATCCGAACACTGAAGCTTTCTTT
CDR3: CASSVIGHPNTEAFF
J: TRBJ1-1
V: TRBV19
D: .
size: once

DNA: TGTGCTAGTGGCCCCGGGACTAGCGAAGGGACCCAGTACTTC
CDR3: CASGPGTSEGTQYF
J: TRBJ2-5
V: TRBV12-5
D: TRBD2
size: .

DNA: TGTGCCAGCAGCCCAAGACAGGGGGGCTATGGCTACACCTTC
CDR3: CASSPRQGGYGYTF
J: TRBJ1-2
V: TRBV9
D: TRBD1
size: .

DNA: TGTGCCAGCAGCCAAGGGGCAGGGGGATCCTACGAGCAGTACTTC
CDR3: CASSQGAGGSYEQYF
J: TRBJ2-7
V: TRBV3-1/TRBV3-2
D: TRBD1
size: .

DNA: TGTGCCAGCAGAAGGACAGGGGTTAGCAATCAGCCCCAGCATTTT
CDR3: CASRRTGVSNQPQHF
J: TRBJ1-5
V: TRBV27
D: TRBD1
size: few

DNA: TGTGCCAGCAGCTTAGCTAGCGGGCCGTCCTACAATGAGCAGTTCTTC
CDR3: CASSLASGPSYNEQFF
J: TRBJ2-1
V: TRBV11-2
D: TRBD2
size: .

DNA: TGCAGTGCTAGTGGGCAGGGGGCGTTCTATGGCTACACCTTC
CDR3: CSASGQGAFYGYTF
J: TRBJ1-2
V: TRBV20-1
D: TRBD1
size: few

DNA: TGTGCCAGCAGCCCAGGTAGCGGGACCGAAATTACCGGGAAGCTGTTTTTT
CDR3: CASSPGSGTEITGKLFF
J: TRBJ2-2
V: TRBV7-9
D: TRBD2
size: .

DNA: TGTGCCAGCAGCTTAGCGTTAACAGGTGATAGCAATCAGCCCCAGCATTTT
CDR3: CASSLALTGDSNQPQHF
J: TRBJ1-5
V: TRBV7-9
D: .
size: .

DNA: TGTGCCAGCAGCCAAAGGAGTGGCCGAGCTGACAATGAGCAGTTCTTC
CDR3: CASSQRSGRADNEQFF
J: TRBJ2-1
V: TRBV3-1/TRBV3-2
D: .
size: .

DNA: TGCGCCAGCACCCCCGGAGGGGCGAACACTGAAGCTTTCTTT
CDR3: CASTPGGANTEAFF
J: TRBJ1-1
V: TRBV5-1
D: .
size: few

DNA: TGTGCCAGTAGTTCCGTCAGCTCCTACAATGAGCAGTTCTTC
CDR3: CASSSVSSYNEQFF
J: TRBJ2-1
V: TRBV19
D: .
size: .

DNA: TGTGCCAGCAGCCGAGAGCGGACAGGGTACGAGCAGTACTTC
CDR3: CASSRERTGYEQYF
J: TRBJ2-7
V: TRBV4-2
D: TRBD1
size: .